Listed here are 23 T cell receptor beta chains from one sample, sequenced in a study of blood T cell repertoires in COVID-19. Clones were sequenced by immunoSEQ multiplex PCR, and TCRdb holds only the in-frame ones, with some missing. The repertoire has fewer than 250,000 clones, approximately 87% of them found once; the top ten carry roughly 2.7%. Sample: peripheral blood. These receptor sequences come from a woman in her 70s with active or convalescent COVID-19.

The J gene is TRBJ1-2, the V gene TRBV7-2; D unresolved. CDR3 size: 15 residues. Trimming took 5 bases from V and 2 from J, leaving 15 bases between them. CDR1 is SGHTA, CDR2 FQGNSA, per germline. In DNA, the CDR3 is TGTGCCAGCAGCCACTCCGGGGTACCGAACTATGGCTACACCTTC. It is translated as CASSHSGVPNYGYTF.

The chain recombines TRBV10-2 with TRBJ2-7; 10 bases align to TRBD2. The germline gives CDR1 WSHSY, CDR2 SAAADI. The V gene end was trimmed by 6 bases and the J gene end by 0 bases; junction bases not matched to a gene: 5. The CDR3 is 15 amino acids. This CDR3 reads CASRVLAGLSYEQYF. In DNA form, the CDR3 reads TGCGCCAGCAGGGTACTAGCGGGACTCTCCTACGAGCAGTACTTC.

The chain is built from TRBV6-6 and TRBJ1-1; D remains unclear. Germline V gives CDR1 MNHNY, CDR2 SVGAGI (reference sequence). The CDR3 sequence is 11 residues long. The V end lost 7 bases, the J end lost 4 bases, and 7 bases lay between the germline ends. The CDR3 nucleotides are TGTGCCAGCAAGTCAGTCACTGAAGCTTTCTTT. It yields the protein CASKSVTEAFF.

In nucleotides, the CDR3 is TGTGCCACCAGCAGAGACTCCCGACTCAACCGGGACAGGGTCCCCGGGGAGCTGTTTTTT. It specifies CATSRDSRLNRDRVPGELFF. The chain couples TRBV15 to TRBJ2-2, with 9 bases fitting TRBD1. There are 20 residues in the CDR3. Germline V CDR1 and CDR2: LNHNV, YYDKDF (reference sequence). J was trimmed by 6 bases and V by 0 bases; bases with no gene match: 17.

In this sample, this clone turned up a few times. CDR3 protein: CASSEFDSSSQYF. The CDR3, as DNA: TGCGCCAGCAGTGAATTCGACTCCTCATCGCAGTACTTC. The rearrangement links TRBV10-2 to TRBJ2-7; D ambiguous. The CDR3 is made up of 13 amino acids. CDR1 and CDR2 from the germline V gene are WSHSY and SAAADI. V lost 3 bases to trimming and J lost 9 bases, with 15 bases between them.

The chain recombines TRBV30 with TRBJ1-2; D is unclear. The CDR3 extends over 14 amino acids. Germline values: CDR1 GTSNPN, CDR2 SVGIG (reference sequence). The V and J ends lost 3 bases and 0 bases respectively, with 11 bases between them. CDR3 sequence reads: CAWSIRVSNYGYTF. DNA of the CDR3: TGTGCCTGGAGCATCCGCGTCTCTAACTATGGCTACACCTTC.

Here the CDR3 DNA reads TGTGCCAGCATCTTCCTCCGGGACAGGGAGTGGGGGTCACCCCTCCACTTT. Translated: CASIFLRDREWGSPLHF. The chain joins TRBV11-3 to TRBJ1-6, with 9 bases identical to TRBD1. This CDR3 has 17 residues. Germline CDR1 SGHNT, CDR2 YENEEA. Trimming took 7 bases from V and 10 from J; bases not matched to a gene: 17.

A few counts support this clone. The chain has TRBV14 and TRBJ2-7; D is undetermined. CDR3 length equals 16 residues. Trimming took off 0 bases at V and 1 base at J, with 13 bases between the two ends. The germline V gene has CDR1 SGHDN and CDR2 FVKESK. CDR3 amino acids: CASSQDVRIGSYEQYF. CDR3 bases: TGTGCCAGCAGCCAAGATGTCAGGATTGGTTCCTACGAGCAGTACTTC.

The rearrangement uses TRBV6-6 and TRBJ2-3; D is possibly TRBD1 (7 bases). The germline V and J ends were trimmed by 8 bases and 6 bases, with 18 bases remaining between them. The CDR3 has 14 residues. Looked up from germline, CDR1 is MNHNY and CDR2 is SVGAGI (reference sequence). In DNA, the CDR3 is TGTGCCAGCTACCTCGCGGGGACAGCCGATACGCAGTATTTT. This codes for CASYLAGTADTQYF.

This chain links TRBV7-9 with TRBJ1-2, with D maybe TRBD1 (5 bases). The CDR3 extends over 16 amino acids. Trimming left V 1 base short and J 6 bases short, with 18 bases between. Germline CDR1 is SEHNR and CDR2 is FQNEAQ (reference sequence). The CDR3 region is CASSLGLAGGKNGYTF. Written as DNA, the CDR3 is TGTGCCAGCAGCTTAGGTCTGGCGGGGGGGAAGAATGGCTACACCTTC.

In DNA, the CDR3 is TGTGCCAGCACCCTAGGAGGATTCGGGACAGGGCTCACTGAAGCTTTCTTT. As protein: CASTLGGFGTGLTEAFF. The chain joins TRBV11-2 to TRBJ1-1; 9 bases map to TRBD1. The CDR3 runs 17 residues. Germline loops: CDR1 SGHAT, CDR2 FQNNGV. Trimming at V came to 7 bases and at J to 4 bases, leaving 16 bases not matched to a gene.

The chain is built from TRBV29-1 and TRBJ1-2; perhaps TRBD1 as D (6 bases). CDR1 is SQVTM, CDR2 ANQGSEA, per germline. The CDR3 is made up of 14 amino acids. Between the trimmed V and J ends, which lost 4 bases and 4 bases, there was a span of 16 bases. DNA of the CDR3: TGCAGCGTTGGGACAGCGAGCTCTAGCTATGGCTACACCTTC. Protein sequence: CSVGTASSSYGYTF. Looking up the rest from reference TRBV29-1 and TRBJ1-2 gives the full variable domain: SAVISQKPSRDICQRGTSLTIQCQVDSQVTMMFWYRQQPGQSLTLIATANQGSEATYESGFVIDKFPISRPNLTFSTLTVSNMSPEDSSIYLCSVGTASSSYGYTFGSGTRLTVV.

The J gene is TRBJ1-2, the V gene TRBV28; the D gene is possibly TRBD1 (5 bases). The CDR3 length is 12 residues. Trimming pared 5 bases from V and 6 bases from J, leaving 10 bases between. Germline V gene data show CDR1 as MDHEN and CDR2 as SYDVKM. Here the CDR3 reads CASSESRDGYTF. As DNA, the CDR3 is TGTGCCAGCAGTGAATCCAGGGATGGCTACACCTTC.

The chain combines TRBV27 with TRBJ1-2, with 10 bases identical to TRBD1. Trimming cost V 6 bases and J 2 bases; bases outside gene matches: 3. This CDR3 has 14 residues. The germline gives CDR1 MNHEY, CDR2 SMNVEV (reference sequence). The CDR3 region is CASRTGGSNYGYTF. The CDR3 DNA sequence: TGTGCCAGCAGGACAGGGGGCTCCAACTATGGCTACACCTTC.

J is TRBJ1-5 and V is TRBV28, with 7 bases identical to TRBD1. V lost 6 bases to trimming and J lost 0 bases; unmatched junction nucleotides: 5. Germline assignment: CDR1 MDHEN and CDR2 SYDVKM. This CDR3 has 15 amino acids. CDR3 region: CASRWDSYSNQPQHF. Here the CDR3 DNA reads TGTGCCAGCAGATGGGACAGCTATAGCAATCAGCCCCAGCATTTT.

V and J are TRBV13 and TRBJ2-7; 11 bases are a match to TRBD2. The germline V gene has CDR1 PRHDT and CDR2 FYEKMQ (reference sequence). After removal of 5 bases from V and 4 bases from J, the junction contained 7 bases not matched to a gene. The CDR3 is made up of 15 amino acids. For the CDR3, the DNA is TGTGCCAGCAGCGTACGACTAGCGGGGATGTACGAGCAGTACTTC. It translates to CASSVRLAGMYEQYF.

This clone has only one observation. This sequence joins TRBV6-6 and TRBJ1-5; tentative D call: TRBD1 (5 bases). The CDR3 contains 15 residues. Germline loops: CDR1 MNHNY, CDR2 SVGAGI (reference sequence). V shed 7 bases and J shed 9 bases, with 22 bases lying between them. CDR3 sequence: CASMVSGVGLSPQHF. The CDR3 bases are TGTGCCAGCATGGTTTCTGGGGTGGGGCTGTCGCCCCAGCATTTT.

This sequence joins TRBV7-9 and TRBJ2-3; 7 bases map to TRBD2. With V trimmed by 5 bases and J by 6 bases, 8 bases remained unmatched. Germline-derived CDR1 and CDR2 are SEHNR and FQNEAQ (reference sequence). The CDR3 is made up of 14 amino acids. DNA of the CDR3: TGTGCCAGCAGCCCTGCGGGAGTTGGGGATACGCAGTATTTT. Translation: CASSPAGVGDTQYF.

This clone was observed a single time. The V call is TRBV19, the J call TRBJ2-1; D perhaps matches TRBD2 (5 bases). V was shortened by 6 bases and J by 2 bases, with 11 bases between the two germline ends. The CDR3 runs 14 residues. Germline V gene sequence: CDR1 LNHDA, CDR2 SQIVND (reference sequence). CDR3 in amino acids: CASRRAETYNEQFF. CDR3 DNA: TGTGCCAGTAGAAGAGCGGAAACCTACAATGAGCAGTTCTTC.

The V call is TRBV19, the J call TRBJ2-7; perhaps TRBD2 as D (6 bases). CDR3 size: 14 residues. Germline V gene lookup returns CDR1 LNHDA and CDR2 SQIVND (reference sequence). V lost 5 bases to trimming and J lost 6 bases, with 17 bases between them. In DNA form, the CDR3 reads TGTGCCAGTAGTTCCCCGGGACTCGGCGCCGAGCAGTACTTC. Protein: CASSSPGLGAEQYF. Full variable domain (outside the CDR3, taken from reference TRBV19 and TRBJ2-7): DGGITQSPKYLFRKEGQNVTLSCEQNLNHDAMYWYRQDPGQGLRLIYYSQIVNDFQKGDIAEGYSVSREKKESFPLTVTSAQKNPTAFYLCASSSPGLGAEQYFGPGTRLTVT.

The rearrangement joins TRBV4-1 to TRBJ2-7; 14 bases agree with TRBD2. Trimming removed 2 bases from V and 1 base from J; junction bases left unmatched: 7. Germline-derived CDR1 and CDR2 are MGHRA and YSYEKL. This CDR3 region has 18 residues. Here the CDR3 DNA reads TGCGCCAGCAGCCAACCTGGGACTAGCGGGAGACAGTCCTACGAGCAGTACTTC. It is translated as CASSQPGTSGRQSYEQYF.

This sequence joins TRBV11-2 and TRBJ1-5, with a possible D match to TRBD1 (5 bases). The germline V and J ends were trimmed by 1 base and 6 bases, with 10 bases remaining between them. This CDR3 has 14 residues. Per germline, CDR1 SGHAT and CDR2 FQNNGV. Here the CDR3 reads CASSLGQTSQPQHF. CDR3 nucleotide sequence: TGTGCCAGCAGCTTAGGACAGACGAGTCAGCCCCAGCATTTT.

This chain links TRBV5-1 with TRBJ1-1, with D hard to call. CDR1 is SGHRS and CDR2 is YFSETQ in the germline V gene. This CDR3 is 15 amino acids long. The V end was cut by 0 bases, the J end by 0 bases, with 9 bases between. The CDR3: CASSLARQLNTEAFF. The DNA for the CDR3 is TGCGCCAGCAGCTTGGCTCGTCAGTTGAACACTGAAGCTTTCTTT.